This TCR beta chain emerged from a study of cytomegalovirus exposure and HLA in healthy donors. The study, taken as a whole, reports: Data from an earlier analysis indicated that most TCR beta V segments were productive either about 90% or about 30% of the time. Per published reports, the classifier diagnosed cytomegalovirus status with high specificity and sensitivity.

Per the germline V gene, CDR1 is LNHDA and CDR2 is SQIVND (reference sequence). This CDR3 is 15 amino acids long. The ends were cut back, 6 bases at V and 7 bases at J, with 19 bases in the middle. This PCR relied on a set of 60 Vbeta primers and 13 Jbeta primers. The method was immunoSEQ multiplex PCR; TCRdb's version includes in-frame clones alone and lacks a portion of them. The table shows 140,000 to 150,000 clones, with over 60% occurring only once. This clone was picked up one time. What it binds is unknown. The V and J genes are TRBV19 and TRBJ1-5; TRBD1 might be the D (5 bases). The TCR comes from a man aged 35-49 years in good health and CMV-seronegative. The sample consisted of PBMCs. CDR3: CASSPGGWGMQPQHF. The CDR3 nucleotides are TGTGCCAGTAGCCCCGGGGGGTGGGGTATGCAGCCCCAGCATTTT.